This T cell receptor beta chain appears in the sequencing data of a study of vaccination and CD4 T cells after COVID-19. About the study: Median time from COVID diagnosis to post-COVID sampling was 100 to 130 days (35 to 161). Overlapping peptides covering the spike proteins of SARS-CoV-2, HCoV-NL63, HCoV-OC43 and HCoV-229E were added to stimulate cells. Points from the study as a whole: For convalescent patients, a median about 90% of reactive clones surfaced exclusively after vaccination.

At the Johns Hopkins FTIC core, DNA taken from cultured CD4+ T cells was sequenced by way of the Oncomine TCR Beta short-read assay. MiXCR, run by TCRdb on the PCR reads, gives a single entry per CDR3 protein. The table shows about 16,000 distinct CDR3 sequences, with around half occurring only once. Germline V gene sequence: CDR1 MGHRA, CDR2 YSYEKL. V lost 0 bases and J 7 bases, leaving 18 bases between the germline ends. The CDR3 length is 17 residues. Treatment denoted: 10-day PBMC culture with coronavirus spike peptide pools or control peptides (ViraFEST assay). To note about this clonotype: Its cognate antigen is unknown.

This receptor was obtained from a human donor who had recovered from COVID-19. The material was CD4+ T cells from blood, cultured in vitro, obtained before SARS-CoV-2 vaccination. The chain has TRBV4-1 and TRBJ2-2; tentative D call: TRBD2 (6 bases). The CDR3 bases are TGCGCCAGCAGCCAAGATCAAATGGGGGGAGGTTACGGGGAGCTGTTTTTT. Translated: CASSQDQMGGGYGELFF.